This TCR beta chain stems from a study of blood T cell repertoires in COVID-19. Study-wide background: There were acute and convalescent COVID-19 samples, and they came from the United States, Italy and Spain. T cells, B-cell-depleted T cells, or PBMCs provided the cDNA or gDNA that served as material.

In the authors' methods: Reference gene primers were amplified, and this amplification served to estimate nucleated cell counts. Clones were read by immunoSEQ multiplex PCR, and TCRdb kept only the in-frame ones, dropping some. The V and J calls and clone size are taken from that table; D and trimming were inferred from the DNA. Among under 150,000 clones listed, more than 70% were seen once. Germline trimming cut 7 bases from V and 3 bases from J; bases unmatched to any gene: 4. The germline V gene encodes CDR1 SGHRS and CDR2 YFSETQ. The CDR3 length is 12 residues. Sequenced sample: peripheral blood. The origin of this receptor is a man aged 45-65 years with active or convalescent COVID-19. This chain uses TRBV5-1 with TRBJ2-7; 7 bases line up with TRBD2. CDR3 protein: CASRAGSYEQYF. The CDR3 nucleotides are TGCGCCAGCCGAGCGGGAAGCTACGAGCAGTACTTC.